This TCR beta chain was found in a study of identical twins. Findings and caveats of the study: Monozygotic twin pairs showed more out-of-frame TCR alpha sharing than models estimated. Abundant cord blood beta clonotypes carried fewer insertions; memory repertoires showed none.

This clonotype was seen only a few times. Its matching antigen is unknown. A universal primer site was added by template switching, and unique molecular identifiers were carried by the cDNA. Each CDR3 protein is one row after TCRdb ran MiXCR on the 5' RACE reads. The table lists 640,000 or so distinct CDR3 sequences, roughly 6% of them singletons, with around 1.7% in the top ten. V dropped 0 bases and J dropped 7 bases, with 10 bases sitting between them. This CDR3 spans 13 amino acids. Germline V gives CDR1 LGHNA, CDR2 YSLEER. Input material: naive T cells sorted from blood. The chain joins TRBV4-3 to TRBJ2-7; D is uncertain. The clonotype was recovered from a young man in good health. The DNA for the CDR3 is TGCGCCAGCAGCCAAGATGGGCTGGGGGAGCAGTACTTC. Protein: CASSQDGLGEQYF.